A single sample gave rise to the 23 T cell receptor beta chains below, sequenced in a study of T cells in Graves' hyperthyroidism and ophthalmopathy. RNA transcripts served as the template for amplifying TCR beta CDR3 regions. First-round RT-PCR of the TCR CDR3 relied on the HTBI primer set. MiXCR, applied by TCRdb to the multiplex PCR reads, yields one record per CDR3 protein. The table records under 650,000 distinct CDR3 sequences, under 20% of them present only once. The specimen was blood. These receptors came from a woman aged 30 to 39 with Graves' hyperthyroidism.

This clonotype was seen repeatedly, ten times or more. The chain employs TRBV12-3 or TRBV12-4 and TRBJ2-7, with 14 bases fitting TRBD2. The CDR3 length is 16 residues. V shed 6 bases and J 4 bases; nucleotides not matched to a gene: 8. The CDR3: CASRPGTSGSGYEQYF. CDR3 DNA: TGTGCCAGCAGACCCGGGACTAGCGGGAGTGGGTACGAGCAGTACTTC.

This clonotype was seen at least ten times. The V gene is TRBV12-3 or TRBV12-4, the J gene TRBJ2-5; perhaps D is TRBD1 or TRBD2 (5 bases each). The CDR3 consists of 13 residues. Trimming pared 8 bases from V and 0 bases from J, leaving 10 bases between. DNA for the CDR3: TGTGCCAGCTCCTTGGGACACCAAGAGACCCAGTACTTC. Its protein product is CASSLGHQETQYF.

Concerning this clonotype: At one boundary the junction diverges from the germline segment, which might be a read error. This chain uses TRBV12-3 or TRBV12-4 with TRBJ1-5; 9 bases line up with TRBD1. This CDR3 contains 16 residues. CDR3 in DNA: TGTACCAGCAGTGCGACCGGGACAGGGCCCAATCAGCCCCAGCATTTT. Translation: CTSSATGTGPNQPQHF.

There are many counts of this clonotype. The V call is TRBV29-1, the J call TRBJ2-2; 9 nucleotides align to TRBD2. This CDR3 has 14 residues. The J segment lost 2 bases and the V segment lost 7 bases, leaving 5 bases of the junction unmatched. Germline V gene sequence: CDR1 SQVTM, CDR2 ANQGSEA. The CDR3, as DNA: TGCAGCGGCCTTGGGACTAGCAACACCGGGGAGCTGTTTTTT. Protein product: CSGLGTSNTGELFF.

A few counts support this clonotype. The J gene is TRBJ2-3, the V gene TRBV2; 12 bases align to TRBD2. Unmatched junction bases numbered 21, after V lost 6 bases and J lost 2 bases. The germline V gene encodes CDR1 SNHLY and CDR2 FYNNEI. The CDR3 is made up of 21 amino acids. The CDR3 spells CASRPLPMGLAGSRYTDTQYF. CDR3 sequence (DNA): TGTGCCAGCAGGCCTCTCCCGATGGGACTAGCGGGCTCCCGTTACACAGATACGCAGTATTTT. The variable domain in full, completed from reference TRBV2 and TRBJ2-3, reads EPEVTQTPSHQVTQMGQEVILRCVPISNHLYFYWYRQILGQKVEFLVSFYNNEISEKSEIFDDQFSVERPDGSNFTLKIRSTKLEDSAMYFCASRPLPMGLAGSRYTDTQYFGPGTRLTVL.

The chain carries TRBV28 and TRBJ2-4; D is ambiguous. CDR3 length: 14 residues. Deletions cut 7 bases from V and 6 bases from J, with 16 bases between. Germline V lookup: CDR1 MDHEN, CDR2 SYDVKM. This CDR3 reads CASNEANSLNIQYF. The CDR3 coding sequence is TGTGCCAGCAATGAAGCGAATTCCTTAAACATTCAGTACTTC.

This clonotype was detected many times. The rearrangement links TRBV12-3 or TRBV12-4 to TRBJ2-1; TRBD1 or TRBD2 may be the D gene (6 bases each). This CDR3 has 15 residues. Trimming removed 4 bases from V and 8 bases from J, with 18 bases in between. The CDR3 DNA sequence: TGTGCCAGCAGTTCCGGACAGTTTCCGGGGGATGAGCAGTTCTTC. This codes for CASSSGQFPGDEQFF.

This clonotype was counted ten times or more. This chain links TRBV20-1 with TRBJ2-3; D ambiguous. CDR3 length equals 15 residues. Germline V gene lookup returns CDR1 DFQATT and CDR2 SNEGSKA (reference sequence). V was clipped by 3 bases and J by 4 bases, with 17 bases between them. The CDR3 bases are TGCAGTGCTAGTTCGCGAACTGCGAGGCCAGATACGCAGTATTTT. Translating gives CSASSRTARPDTQYF.

This clonotype appeared a few times. V and J are TRBV4-1 and TRBJ2-2; D remains ambiguous. The germline CDR1 and CDR2 sequences are MGHRA and YSYEKL. With 1 base removed from V and 4 bases from J, the gap between germline ends came to 16 bases. The CDR3 spans 17 residues. Here the CDR3 reads CASSQGALGSGTGELFF. As DNA, the CDR3 is TGCGCCAGCAGCCAAGGGGCACTTGGTTCGGGCACCGGGGAGCTGTTTTTT.

In this sample, this clonotype turned up many times. The chain couples TRBV7-9 to TRBJ2-3, with D unclear. Trimming took off 1 base at V and 3 bases at J, with 5 bases between the two ends. The CDR3 is 13 amino acids. From germline, CDR1 is SEHNR and CDR2 FQNEAQ (reference sequence). Here the CDR3 reads CASSLGMTDTQYF. The CDR3 coding sequence is TGTGCCAGCAGCTTAGGCATGACAGATACGCAGTATTTT.

The sample holds many counts of this clonotype. The J gene is TRBJ1-5, the V gene TRBV6-2 or TRBV6-3; D gene ambiguous. Looked up from germline, CDR1 is MNHEY and CDR2 is SVGEGT. The CDR3 consists of 14 residues. The ends were cut back, 4 bases at V and 4 bases at J, with 11 bases in the middle. The CDR3 here is CASSWRELNQPQHF. The CDR3 bases are TGTGCCAGCAGTTGGAGGGAACTTAATCAGCCCCAGCATTTT.

This rearrangement joins TRBV12-3 or TRBV12-4 to TRBJ1-2; 7 positions agree with TRBD1. This CDR3 contains 12 residues. J lost 13 bases, V lost 1 base, and 6 bases had no gene match. The CDR3 protein is CASSLGGQQGTF. CDR3 in DNA: TGTGCCAGCAGTTTAGGGGGACAGCAAGGCACCTTC.

The chain uses TRBV20-1 and TRBJ2-7; D is undetermined. The V and J ends lost 6 bases and 0 bases respectively, with 12 bases between them. CDR1 and CDR2 from the germline V gene are DFQATT and SNEGSKA (reference sequence). The CDR3 spans 13 residues. The CDR3 region has the DNA TGCAGTGCCGCCGAGGCGAGCTCCTACGAGCAGTACTTC. Its protein product is CSAAEASSYEQYF.

In its sample, this clonotype was seen many times. The chain recombines TRBV18 with TRBJ2-1; unclear D gene. The CDR3 sequence is 14 residues long. V was clipped by 1 base and J by 6 bases, with 10 bases between them. From germline, CDR1 is KGHSH and CDR2 LQKENI. CDR3 amino acids: CASSPLNQPNEQFF. CDR3 coding DNA: TGTGCCAGCTCACCACTAAACCAACCCAATGAGCAGTTCTTC.

This clonotype was observed a handful of times. The chain couples TRBV20-1 to TRBJ2-1, with 8 nucleotides matching TRBD2. V shed 7 bases and J 6 bases; nucleotides not matched to a gene: 5. The germline V gene encodes CDR1 DFQATT and CDR2 SNEGSKA (reference sequence). The CDR3 covers 12 residues. CDR3 coding DNA: TGCAGTGGGCTAGCGGGTGCCAATGAGCAGTTCTTC. Amino acids: CSGLAGANEQFF.

On this clonotype: The junction does not match germline at one end; this may be a read error. This chain uses TRBV7-3 with TRBJ1-2; 10 bases fit TRBD1. The CDR3 is made up of 14 amino acids. The germline gives CDR1 SGHTA, CDR2 FQGTGA. The CDR3 DNA sequence: TGTGTCAGCAGCGGACAGGGGGGACCTTCTGGCTACACCTTC. This codes for CVSSGQGGPSGYTF. The full variable domain, completed using reference TRBV7-3 and TRBJ1-2, is GAGVSQTPSNKVTEKGKYVELRCDPISGHTALYWYRQSLGQGPEFLIYFQGTGAADDSGLPNDRFFAVRPEGSVSTLKIQRTERGDSAVYLCVSSGQGGPSGYTFGSGTRLTVV.

This clonotype has more than one count but fewer than ten. This chain links TRBV20-1 with TRBJ2-7, with TRBD1 identical over 10 bases. The junction had 4 bases not matched to a gene; V was cut back by 3 bases and J by 5 bases. Germline V gene data show CDR1 as DFQATT and CDR2 as SNEGSKA (reference sequence). CDR3 length: 13 residues. The CDR3 DNA follows: TGCAGTGCTAGCTGGGACAGGGGCAACGAGCAGTACTTC. Protein product: CSASWDRGNEQYF.

J is TRBJ2-4 and V is TRBV7-2; 7 bases are shared with TRBD2. CDR1 is SGHTA and CDR2 is FQGNSA in the germline V gene. The CDR3 extends over 17 amino acids. J was trimmed by 3 bases and V by 0 bases; bases with no gene match: 8. The CDR3, as DNA: TGTGCCAGCAGCTTAGCGTCCACGGGAGGTGGCAAAAACATTCAGTACTTC. It yields the protein CASSLASTGGGKNIQYF.

This clonotype was picked up many times. The chain combines TRBV2 with TRBJ2-3; no reliable D call. The CDR3 has 12 amino acids. Germline V gene lookup returns CDR1 SNHLY and CDR2 FYNNEI. Trimming left V 3 bases short and J 5 bases short, with 6 bases between. The CDR3 nucleotides read TGTGCCAGCAGTGACGTGGGAGATACGCAGTATTTT. Its translation is CASSDVGDTQYF.

This clonotype has just one count. The conserved phenylalanine or tryptophan is not found at the CDR3 terminus, so this likely reflects a read error. V is TRBV20-1 and J is TRBJ2-2; tentative D call: TRBD1 (5 bases). Germline lookup yields CDR1 DFQATT and CDR2 SNEGSKA (reference sequence). The CDR3 is made up of 13 amino acids. Trimming left V 5 bases short and J 2 bases short, with 9 bases between. The DNA for the CDR3 is TGCAGTGCTCCAGGGTTTAACACCGGGGAGCTGTTTCTT. Translating it yields CSAPGFNTGELFL.

The J gene is TRBJ1-1, the V gene TRBV6-2 or TRBV6-3, with D possibly being TRBD1 (6 bases). V was clipped by 3 bases and J by 5 bases, with 13 bases between them. The CDR3 has 14 amino acids. Germline values: CDR1 MNHEY, CDR2 SVGEGT. Written as DNA, the CDR3 is TGTGCCAGCAGTTATGCCCCAGGGGATACTGAAGCTTTCTTT. As protein: CASSYAPGDTEAFF.

This clonotype was detected ten times or more. This chain links TRBV20-1 with TRBJ2-1, with TRBD2 matching over 12 bases. V lost 0 bases and J lost 7; bases outside the gene matches: 4. Germline V gene lookup returns CDR1 DFQATT and CDR2 SNEGSKA (reference sequence). The CDR3 contains 15 residues. The CDR3 sequence: CSAREPLAGGNEQFF. DNA for the CDR3: TGCAGTGCTAGAGAACCACTAGCGGGGGGTAATGAGCAGTTCTTC.

Only a few counts were recorded for this clonotype. The rearrangement uses TRBV4-1 and TRBJ2-4; no reliable D call. CDR1 MGHRA and CDR2 YSYEKL come from the germline V gene. This CDR3 has 13 amino acids. With 0 bases removed from V and 5 bases from J, the gap between germline ends came to 5 bases. The CDR3 loop is CASSQEFQNIQYF. The CDR3 DNA sequence: TGCGCCAGCAGCCAAGAGTTCCAAAACATTCAGTACTTC.